This T cell receptor (beta chain) originates from a study of blood T cell repertoires in COVID-19. Study-level background: Donors in the United States, Italy and Spain gave samples during acute or convalescent COVID-19. PBMCs, B-cell-depleted T cells, or T cells provided the cDNA or gDNA that made up the material.

Using immunoSEQ multiplex PCR, the repertoire was profiled, and TCRdb retains in-frame clones only, with some absent. Of 85,000 to 130,000 clones in the sample, about three quarters are singletons; the top ten hold roughly 6%. The sample was peripheral blood. The sequence came from a man older than 75 with COVID-19, enrolled during active disease.

The CDR3 DNA follows: TGTGCCACCATACCAGGGTGTCCCTATAATTCACCCCTCCACTTT. Translation gives CATIPGCPYNSPLHF. The V and J genes are TRBV7-3 and TRBJ1-6, with D possibly being TRBD1 (5 bases). The ends were cut back, 10 bases at V and 2 bases at J, with 15 bases in the middle. The germline V gene encodes CDR1 SGHTA and CDR2 FQGTGA. The CDR3 consists of 15 residues.